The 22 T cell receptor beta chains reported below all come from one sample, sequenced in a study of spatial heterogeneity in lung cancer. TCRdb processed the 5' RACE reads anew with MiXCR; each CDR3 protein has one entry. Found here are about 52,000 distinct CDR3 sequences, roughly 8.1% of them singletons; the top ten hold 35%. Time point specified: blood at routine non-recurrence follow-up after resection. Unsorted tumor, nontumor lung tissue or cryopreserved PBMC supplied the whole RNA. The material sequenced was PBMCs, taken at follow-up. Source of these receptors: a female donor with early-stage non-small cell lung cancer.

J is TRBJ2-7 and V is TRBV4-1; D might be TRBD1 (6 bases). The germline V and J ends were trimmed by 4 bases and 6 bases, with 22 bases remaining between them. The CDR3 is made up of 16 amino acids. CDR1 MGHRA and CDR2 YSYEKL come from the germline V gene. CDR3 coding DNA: TGCGCCAGCAGCCTCCTCTCGACAGGCCTTGGTGGCGAGCAGTACTTC. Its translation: CASSLLSTGLGGEQYF.

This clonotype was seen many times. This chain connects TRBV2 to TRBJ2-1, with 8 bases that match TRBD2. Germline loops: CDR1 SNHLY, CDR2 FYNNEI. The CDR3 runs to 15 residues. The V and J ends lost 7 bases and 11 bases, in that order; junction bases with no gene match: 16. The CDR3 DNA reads TGTGCCAGCACCCCTCTGAGCGGGGGACCACCTAAGCAGTTCTTC. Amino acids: CASTPLSGGPPKQFF.

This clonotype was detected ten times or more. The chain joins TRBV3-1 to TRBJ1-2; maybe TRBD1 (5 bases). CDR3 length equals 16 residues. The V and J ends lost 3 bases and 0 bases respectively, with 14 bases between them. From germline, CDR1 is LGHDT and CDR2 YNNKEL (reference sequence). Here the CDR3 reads CASSHRQGGPNYGYTF. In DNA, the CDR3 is TGTGCCAGCAGCCACCGGCAGGGCGGACCTAACTATGGCTACACCTTC.

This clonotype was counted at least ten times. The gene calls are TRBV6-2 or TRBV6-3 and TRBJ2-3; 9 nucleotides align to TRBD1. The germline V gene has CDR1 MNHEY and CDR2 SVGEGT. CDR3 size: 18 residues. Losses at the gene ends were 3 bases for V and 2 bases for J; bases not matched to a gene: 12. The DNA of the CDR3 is TGTGCCAGCAGTTATTTACTAACGCGGGACAGGGACACAGATACGCAGTATTTT. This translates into CASSYLLTRDRDTDTQYF.

The CDR3 sequence is CASRNKGSYEQYF. CDR3 in DNA: TGTGCCAGCAGGAACAAGGGGAGCTACGAGCAGTACTTC. V usage is TRBV13 and J usage is TRBJ2-7, with D perhaps being TRBD1 or TRBD2 (5 bases each). The germline V gene has CDR1 PRHDT and CDR2 FYEKMQ (reference sequence). V lost 6 bases to trimming and J lost 3 bases, with 12 bases between them. CDR3 length: 13 amino acids.

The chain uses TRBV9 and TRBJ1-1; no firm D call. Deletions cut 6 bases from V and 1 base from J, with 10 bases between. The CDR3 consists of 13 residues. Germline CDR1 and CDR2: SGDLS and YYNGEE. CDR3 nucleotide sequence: TGTGCCAGCAATCCGGACCCGAACACTGAAGCTTTCTTT. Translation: CASNPDPNTEAFF.

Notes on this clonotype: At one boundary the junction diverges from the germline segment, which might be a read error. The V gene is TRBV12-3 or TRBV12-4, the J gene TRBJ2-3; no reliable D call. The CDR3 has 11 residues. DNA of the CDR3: TGTGCCAGCACCCCTCCCCCGGGTCCCGGATTT. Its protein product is CASTPPPGPGF.

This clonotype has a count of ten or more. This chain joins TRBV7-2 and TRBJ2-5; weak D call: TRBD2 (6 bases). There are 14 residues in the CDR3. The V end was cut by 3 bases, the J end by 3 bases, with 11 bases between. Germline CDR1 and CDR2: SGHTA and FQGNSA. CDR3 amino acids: CASSFLAGKETQYF. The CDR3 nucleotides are TGTGCCAGCAGCTTCCTTGCGGGGAAAGAGACCCAGTACTTC.

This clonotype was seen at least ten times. CDR3 sequence: CASSSRTNQETQYF. The CDR3 DNA reads TGCGCCAGCAGCTCAAGGACCAACCAAGAGACCCAGTACTTC. This rearrangement joins TRBV5-1 to TRBJ2-5; D is uncertain. V was shortened by 3 bases and J by 0 bases, with 9 bases between the two germline ends. CDR3 length: 14 amino acids. Germline V gives CDR1 SGHRS, CDR2 YFSETQ.

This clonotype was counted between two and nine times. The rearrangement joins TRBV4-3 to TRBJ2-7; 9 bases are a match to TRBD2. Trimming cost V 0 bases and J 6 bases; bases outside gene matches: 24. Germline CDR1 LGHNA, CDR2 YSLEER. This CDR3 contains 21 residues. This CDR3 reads CASSQDPPPRTYSGGGFEQYF. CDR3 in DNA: TGCGCCAGCAGCCAAGATCCCCCCCCACGGACCTATAGCGGGGGAGGCTTCGAGCAGTACTTC.

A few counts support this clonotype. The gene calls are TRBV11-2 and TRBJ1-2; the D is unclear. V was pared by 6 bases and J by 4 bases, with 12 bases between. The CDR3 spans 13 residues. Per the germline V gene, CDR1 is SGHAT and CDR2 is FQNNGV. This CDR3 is CASSMGRRYGYTF. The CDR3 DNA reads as TGTGCCAGCAGTATGGGCCGGCGCTATGGCTACACCTTC.

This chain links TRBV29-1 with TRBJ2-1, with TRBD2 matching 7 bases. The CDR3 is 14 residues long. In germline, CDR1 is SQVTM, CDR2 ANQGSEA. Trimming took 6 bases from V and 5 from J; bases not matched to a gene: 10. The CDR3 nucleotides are TGCAGCGTCAATAGACTAGCCAAGAACAATGAGCAGTTCTTC. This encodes CSVNRLAKNNEQFF.

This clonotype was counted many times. CDR3 residues: CSAPLRQGNTGELFF. CDR3 nucleotide sequence: TGCAGTGCCCCCTTAAGACAGGGAAACACCGGGGAGCTGTTTTTT. The V gene is TRBV20-1, the J gene TRBJ2-2; 7 nucleotides match TRBD1. The J segment lost 2 bases and the V segment lost 6 bases, leaving 9 bases of the junction unmatched. Germline V lookup: CDR1 DFQATT, CDR2 SNEGSKA (reference sequence). This CDR3 comprises 15 residues.

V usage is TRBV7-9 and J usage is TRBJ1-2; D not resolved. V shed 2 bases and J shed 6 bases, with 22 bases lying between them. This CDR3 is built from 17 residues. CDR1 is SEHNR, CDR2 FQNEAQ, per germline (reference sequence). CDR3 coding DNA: TGTGCCAGCAGCTTATTGGGTAGCTCCCCTAACTATGATGGCTACACCTTC. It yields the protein CASSLLGSSPNYDGYTF.

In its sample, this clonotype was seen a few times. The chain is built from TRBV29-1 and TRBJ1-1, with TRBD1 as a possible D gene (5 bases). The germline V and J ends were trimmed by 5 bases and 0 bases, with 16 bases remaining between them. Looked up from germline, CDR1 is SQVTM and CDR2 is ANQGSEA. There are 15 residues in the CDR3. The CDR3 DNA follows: TGCAGCGTTTCGGATCCAGGGACTCTGAACACTGAAGCTTTCTTT. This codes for CSVSDPGTLNTEAFF.

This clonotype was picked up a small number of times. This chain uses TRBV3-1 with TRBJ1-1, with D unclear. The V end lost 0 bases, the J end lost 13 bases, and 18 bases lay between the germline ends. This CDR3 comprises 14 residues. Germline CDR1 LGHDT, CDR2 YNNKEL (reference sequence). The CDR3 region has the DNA TGTGCCAGCAGCCAAGAACGCTGGACGGGCCGACTTTTCTTT. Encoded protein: CASSQERWTGRLFF.

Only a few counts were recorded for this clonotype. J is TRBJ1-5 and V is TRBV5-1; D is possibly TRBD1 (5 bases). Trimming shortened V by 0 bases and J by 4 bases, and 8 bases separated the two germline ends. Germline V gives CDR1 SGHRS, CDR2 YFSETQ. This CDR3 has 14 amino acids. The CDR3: CASSLDRQNQPQHF. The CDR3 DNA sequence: TGCGCCAGCAGCTTGGACAGGCAAAATCAGCCCCAGCATTTT.

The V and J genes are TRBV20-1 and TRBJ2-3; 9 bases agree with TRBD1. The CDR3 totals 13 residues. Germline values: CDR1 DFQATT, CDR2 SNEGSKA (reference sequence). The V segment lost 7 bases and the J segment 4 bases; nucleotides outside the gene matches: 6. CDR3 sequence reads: CSEGDRGADTQYF. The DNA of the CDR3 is TGCAGTGAAGGAGACAGGGGGGCAGATACGCAGTATTTT.

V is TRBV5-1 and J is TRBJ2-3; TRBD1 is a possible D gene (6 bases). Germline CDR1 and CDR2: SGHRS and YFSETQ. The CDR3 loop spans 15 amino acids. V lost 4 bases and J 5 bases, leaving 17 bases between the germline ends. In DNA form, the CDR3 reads TGCGCCAGCAGCACAGGCTATTCAGGGGAAGATACGCAGTATTTT. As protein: CASSTGYSGEDTQYF.

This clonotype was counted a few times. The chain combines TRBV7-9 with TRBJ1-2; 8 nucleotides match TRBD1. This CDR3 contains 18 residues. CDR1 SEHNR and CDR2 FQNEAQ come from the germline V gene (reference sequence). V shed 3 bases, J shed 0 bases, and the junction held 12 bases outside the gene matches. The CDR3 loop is CASSFLPGQDSSNYGYTF. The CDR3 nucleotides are TGTGCCAGCAGCTTCCTCCCGGGACAGGACTCTTCTAACTATGGCTACACCTTC.

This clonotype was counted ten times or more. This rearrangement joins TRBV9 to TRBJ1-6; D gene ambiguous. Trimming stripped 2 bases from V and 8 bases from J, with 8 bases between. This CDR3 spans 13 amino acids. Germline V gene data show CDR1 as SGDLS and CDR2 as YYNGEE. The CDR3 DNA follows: TGTGCCAGCAGCGTGGGGAAGGATTCACCCCTCCACTTT. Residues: CASSVGKDSPLHF.

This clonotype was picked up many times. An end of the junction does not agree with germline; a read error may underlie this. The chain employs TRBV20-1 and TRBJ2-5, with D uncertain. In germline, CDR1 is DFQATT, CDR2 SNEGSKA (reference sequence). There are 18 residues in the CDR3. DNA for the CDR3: TGCAGTGCTACCCTCCGGGCAGGCCTTTCTAGAGACCCAGTCACCCTGTACTTC. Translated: CSATLRAGLSRDPVTLYF.